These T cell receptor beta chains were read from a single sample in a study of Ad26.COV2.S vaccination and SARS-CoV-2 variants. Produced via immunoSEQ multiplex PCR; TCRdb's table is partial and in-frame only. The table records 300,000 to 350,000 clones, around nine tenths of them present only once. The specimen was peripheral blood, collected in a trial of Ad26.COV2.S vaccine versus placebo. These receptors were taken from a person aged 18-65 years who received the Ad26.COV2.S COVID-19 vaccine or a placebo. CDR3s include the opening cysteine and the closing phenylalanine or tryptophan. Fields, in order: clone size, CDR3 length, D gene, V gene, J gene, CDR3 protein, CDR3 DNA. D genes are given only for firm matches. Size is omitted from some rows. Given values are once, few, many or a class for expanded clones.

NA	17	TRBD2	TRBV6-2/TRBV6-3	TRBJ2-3	CASSRLAGGLSTDTQYF	TGTGCCAGCAGCCGACTAGCGGGGGGTCTTAGCACAGATACGCAGTATTTT
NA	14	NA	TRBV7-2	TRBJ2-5	CASSLTRGVGTQYF	TGTGCCAGCAGCTTAACCCGAGGGGTGGGGACCCAGTACTTC
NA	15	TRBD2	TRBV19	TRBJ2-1	CASNNPGLARNEQFF	TGTGCCAGTAATAACCCGGGACTAGCGCGGAATGAGCAGTTCTTC
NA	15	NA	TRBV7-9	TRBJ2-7	CASSLYPTPSREQYF	TGTGCCAGCAGCTTATATCCGACTCCTTCCCGCGAGCAGTACTTC
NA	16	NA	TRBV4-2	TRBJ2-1	CASSQVWGESHNEQFF	TGTGCCAGCAGCCAAGTTTGGGGGGAGTCCCACAATGAGCAGTTCTTC
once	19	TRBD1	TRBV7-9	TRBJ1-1	CASSDIWGQGVQGNTEAFF	TGTGCCAGCAGCGACATATGGGGACAGGGAGTACAGGGGAACACTGAAGCTTTCTTT
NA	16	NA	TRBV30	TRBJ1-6	CAWSESSGLYNSPLHF	TGTGCCTGGAGTGAATCTTCGGGACTCTATAATTCACCCCTCCACTTT
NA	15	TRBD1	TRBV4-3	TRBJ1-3	CASSRNSGGGNTIYF	TGCGCCAGCAGCCGGAACTCAGGGGGCGGAAACACCATATATTTT
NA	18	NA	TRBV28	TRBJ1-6	CASSLTRASSSYNSPLHF	TGTGCCAGCAGTCTCACGAGGGCCTCAAGCTCCTATAATTCACCCCTCCACTTT
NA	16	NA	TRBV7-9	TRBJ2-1	CASSSRVGAIYNEQFF	TGTGCCAGCAGCTCCAGGGTGGGAGCCATCTACAATGAGCAGTTCTTC
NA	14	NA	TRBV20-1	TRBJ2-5	CSASTTRTRETQYF	TGCAGTGCTAGTACGACTAGAACGAGGGAGACCCAGTACTTC
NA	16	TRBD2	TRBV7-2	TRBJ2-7	CASSRTTSGRTDEQYF	TGTGCCAGCAGCCGTACTACTAGCGGGAGAACCGACGAGCAGTACTTC
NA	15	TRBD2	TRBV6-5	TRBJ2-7	CASSYLSAGAGEQYF	TGTGCCAGCAGTTATTTATCGGCGGGAGCGGGCGAGCAGTACTTC
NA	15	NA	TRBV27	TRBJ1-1	CASTSWAERNTEAFF	TGTGCCAGCACCTCTTGGGCGGAACGGAACACTGAAGCTTTCTTT
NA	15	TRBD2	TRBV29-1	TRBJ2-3	CSVGNERGGFDTQYF	TGCAGCGTTGGGAATGAGCGGGGGGGCTTCGATACGCAGTATTTT
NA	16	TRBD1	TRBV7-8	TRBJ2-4	CASSSRQGWTKNIQYF	TGTGCCAGCAGCTCAAGACAGGGTTGGACCAAAAACATTCAGTACTTC
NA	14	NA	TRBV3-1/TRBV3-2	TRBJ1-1	CASSHTRGSGGAFF	TGTGCCAGCAGCCATACGCGGGGATCGGGCGGAGCTTTCTTT
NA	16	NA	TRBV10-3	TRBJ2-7	CAIRGPKGIAIYEQYF	TGTGCCATCAGGGGGCCCAAGGGGATTGCAATCTACGAGCAGTACTTC
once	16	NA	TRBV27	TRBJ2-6	CASSLPGGAGANVLTF	TGTGCCAGCAGTCTACCAGGGGGGGCTGGGGCCAACGTCCTGACTTTC
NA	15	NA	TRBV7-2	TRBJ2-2	CASSFKPSDTGELFF	TGTGCCAGCAGCTTTAAGCCTTCCGACACCGGGGAGCTGTTTTTT
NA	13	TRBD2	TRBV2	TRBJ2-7	CASSAGGRYEQYF	TGTGCCAGCAGCGCGGGGGGCCGATACGAGCAGTACTTC
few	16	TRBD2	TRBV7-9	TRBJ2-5	CASSLDSGLAQETQYF	TGTGCCAGCAGCTTAGATTCCGGACTAGCCCAAGAGACCCAGTACTTC
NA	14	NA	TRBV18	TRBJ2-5	CASSVGEGYETQYF	TGTGCCAGCTCGGTAGGAGAGGGTTATGAGACCCAGTACTTC
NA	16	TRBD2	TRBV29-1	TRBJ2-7	CSVGIAGGPGTYEQYF	TGCAGCGTTGGGATAGCGGGAGGGCCGGGGACCTACGAGCAGTACTTC
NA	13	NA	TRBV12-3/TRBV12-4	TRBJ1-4	CASSKQQNEKLFF	TGTGCCAGCAGCAAACAGCAAAATGAAAAACTGTTTTTT
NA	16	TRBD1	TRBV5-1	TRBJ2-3	CASSSGDRGPADTQYF	TGCGCCAGCAGCTCTGGGGACAGGGGGCCAGCAGATACGCAGTATTTT
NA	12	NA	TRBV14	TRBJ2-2	CASSLQPGELFF	TGTGCCAGCAGCCTACAGCCCGGGGAGCTGTTTTTT
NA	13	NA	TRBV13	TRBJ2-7	CASRDPVMREQYF	TGTGCCAGTCGGGACCCCGTGATGAGAGAGCAGTACTTC
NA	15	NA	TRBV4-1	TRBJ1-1	CASGASGDLNTEAFF	TGCGCCAGCGGTGCTTCAGGGGATTTGAACACTGAAGCTTTCTTT
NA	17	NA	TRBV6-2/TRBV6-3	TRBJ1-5	CASSAPDRTDSNQPQHF	TGTGCCAGCAGTGCCCCTGACAGGACCGATAGCAATCAGCCCCAGCATTTT
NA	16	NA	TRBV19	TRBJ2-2	CASSINAFLNTGELFF	TGTGCCAGTAGTATTAATGCTTTTCTGAACACCGGGGAGCTGTTTTTT
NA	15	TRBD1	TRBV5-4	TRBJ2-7	CASSHPGQGAYEQYF	TGTGCCAGCAGCCACCCTGGACAGGGGGCCTACGAGCAGTACTTC
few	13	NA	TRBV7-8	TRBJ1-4	CASSPQAGEKLFF	TGTGCCAGCAGCCCCCAGGCGGGCGAAAAACTGTTTTTT
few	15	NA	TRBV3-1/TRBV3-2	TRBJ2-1	CASSPGGQAGNEQFF	TGTGCCAGCAGCCCCGGCGGGCAGGCGGGCAATGAGCAGTTCTTC
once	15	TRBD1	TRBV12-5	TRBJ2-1	CASGLQGDRYNEQFF	TGTGCTAGTGGACTCCAGGGGGACAGGTACAATGAGCAGTTCTTC
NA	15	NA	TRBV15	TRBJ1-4	CATSRDKGSNEKLFF	TGTGCCACCAGCAGAGATAAGGGGTCGAATGAAAAACTGTTTTTT
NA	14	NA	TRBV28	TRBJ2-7	CASSWGTGSGEQYF	TGTGCCAGCAGTTGGGGAACAGGGTCAGGCGAGCAGTACTTC
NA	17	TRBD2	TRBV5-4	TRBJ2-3	CASSLPGLAGHTDTQYF	TGTGCCAGCAGCCTGCCCGGACTAGCGGGACACACAGATACGCAGTATTTT
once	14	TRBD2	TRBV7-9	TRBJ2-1	CASSPDGTMGEQFF	TGTGCCAGCAGCCCAGACGGGACTATGGGAGAGCAGTTCTTC
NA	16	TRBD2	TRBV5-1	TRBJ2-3	CASSPIAGGDTDTQYF	TGCGCCAGCAGCCCTATAGCGGGGGGGGACACAGATACGCAGTATTTT
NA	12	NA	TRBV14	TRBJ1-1	CASSSLGAWAFF	TGTGCCAGCAGCTCCCTCGGGGCATGGGCTTTCTTT
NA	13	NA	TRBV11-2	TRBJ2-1	CASSLSSGGEQFF	TGTGCCAGCAGCTTATCGTCAGGCGGAGAGCAGTTCTTC
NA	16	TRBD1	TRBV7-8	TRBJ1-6	CASTFLGTEFNSPLHF	TGTGCCAGCACTTTTTTGGGGACAGAATTTAATTCACCCCTCCACTTT
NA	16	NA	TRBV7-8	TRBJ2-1	CASSLGQGSSYNEQFF	TGTGCCAGCAGCTTAGGGCAGGGGAGCTCCTACAATGAGCAGTTCTTC
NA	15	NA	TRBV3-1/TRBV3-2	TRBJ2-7	CASSGPSTGKDEQYF	TGTGCCAGCAGCGGCCCCTCCACGGGGAAGGACGAGCAGTACTTC
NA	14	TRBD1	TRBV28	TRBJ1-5	CASSDRVGNQPQHF	TGTGCCAGCAGTGACAGGGTCGGGAATCAGCCCCAGCATTTT
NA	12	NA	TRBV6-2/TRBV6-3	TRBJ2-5	CASSYRAETQYF	TGTGCCAGCAGTTATCGCGCGGAGACCCAGTACTTC
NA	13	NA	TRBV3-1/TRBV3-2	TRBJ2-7	CASSQRARNEQYF	TGTGCCAGCAGCCAGAGGGCTAGGAACGAGCAGTACTTC